Following are 29 T cell receptor beta chains from one sample sequenced in a study of cytomegalovirus exposure and HLA in healthy donors. Both 60 Vbeta primers and 13 Jbeta primers went into the PCR. Produced via immunoSEQ multiplex PCR; TCRdb's table is partial and in-frame only. The data hold 110,000 to 150,000 clones, with around 75% observed a single time. Sequenced: PBMCs. Receptors originate from a woman in her 30s in good health and CMV-seronegative.

This clone was found once. The chain combines TRBV30 with TRBJ2-7, with D perhaps TRBD2 (6 bases). The CDR3 has 11 residues. V shed 3 bases and J shed 3 bases, with 6 bases lying between them. Germline V gives CDR1 GTSNPN, CDR2 SVGIG (reference sequence). The CDR3 DNA reads as TGTGCCTGGAGCGGGAGCTACGAGCAGTACTTC. Translation gives CAWSGSYEQYF. Together with reference TRBV30 and TRBJ2-7, the CDR3 gives the full variable domain: SQTIHQWPATLVQPVGSPLSLECTVEGTSNPNLYWYRQAAGRGLQLLFYSVGIGQISSEVPQNLSASRPQDRQFILSSKKLLLSDSGFYLCAWSGSYEQYFGPGTRLTVT.

J is TRBJ1-4 and V is TRBV5-1, with 9 bases that match TRBD1. Trimming removed 4 bases from V and 3 bases from J; junction bases left unmatched: 4. The CDR3 is made up of 15 amino acids. Germline V gives CDR1 SGHRS, CDR2 YFSETQ. This CDR3 reads CASSPGQGSNEKLFF. CDR3 sequence (DNA): TGCGCCAGCAGCCCGGGACAGGGATCTAATGAAAAACTGTTTTTT.

The V call is TRBV7-8, the J call TRBJ2-2; a possible D gene is TRBD2 (6 bases). This CDR3 has 16 residues. With 2 bases removed from V and 5 bases from J, the gap between germline ends came to 15 bases. Per the germline V gene, CDR1 is SGHVS and CDR2 is FQNEAQ. Here the CDR3 reads CASSLFGSAKTGELFF. CDR3 DNA: TGTGCCAGCAGCTTATTCGGGAGTGCCAAGACCGGGGAGCTGTTTTTT.

The chain couples TRBV28 to TRBJ2-5, with D possibly matching TRBD1 (6 bases). This CDR3 is 14 amino acids long. The V gene's germline CDR1 is MDHEN and CDR2 SYDVKM. The V gene lost 7 bases and the J gene lost 1 base, with 13 bases spanning the gap. The CDR3 here is CASTRRDTQETQYF. In DNA form, the CDR3 reads TGTGCCAGCACCCGACGGGACACCCAAGAGACCCAGTACTTC.

The chain joins TRBV28 to TRBJ1-5, with D possibly matching TRBD1 (6 bases). The CDR3 covers 15 residues. Deletions cut 5 bases from V and 2 bases from J, with 13 bases between. The germline gives CDR1 MDHEN, CDR2 SYDVKM. The CDR3 reads CASSGRQEGNQPQHF. The CDR3 DNA reads TGTGCCAGCAGTGGCAGACAGGAAGGCAATCAGCCCCAGCATTTT.

The chain combines TRBV6-6 with TRBJ2-7; D remains ambiguous. CDR3 length equals 15 residues. Germline values: CDR1 MNHNY, CDR2 SVGAGI (reference sequence). Trimming left V 5 bases short and J 1 base short, with 15 bases between. The CDR3 DNA reads TGTGCCAGCAGTGACCCCGAGGTACAATCCTACGAGCAGTACTTC. This translates into CASSDPEVQSYEQYF.

The genes are TRBV5-4 and TRBJ1-1; 8 bases match TRBD1. CDR1 and CDR2 from the germline V gene are SGHNT and YYREEE (reference sequence). The CDR3 runs 14 residues. The J segment lost 5 bases and the V segment lost 2 bases, leaving 5 bases of the junction unmatched. CDR3 protein: CASSFDRGGTEAFF. In DNA form, the CDR3 reads TGTGCCAGCAGCTTCGACAGGGGCGGAACTGAAGCTTTCTTT.

As concerns this clone: Distinct nucleotide sequences in the sample also encode this CDR3. This sequence joins TRBV7-9 and TRBJ1-5; 8 nucleotides align to TRBD1. The V gene end was trimmed by 6 bases and the J gene end by 1 base; junction bases not matched to a gene: 2. The CDR3 sequence is 14 residues long. Looked up from germline, CDR1 is SEHNR and CDR2 is FQNEAQ (reference sequence). CDR3 coding DNA: TGTGCCAGCAGTCGACAGGGGAGCAATCAGCCCCAGCATTTT. Translated, it gives CASSRQGSNQPQHF.

The rearrangement uses TRBV7-2 and TRBJ2-5, with 9 bases matching TRBD1. CDR3 length: 14 residues. Germline CDR1 reads SGHTA; CDR2 reads FQGNSA. J was trimmed by 5 bases and V by 5 bases; bases with no gene match: 6. CDR3 in amino acids: CASSPTGGRETQYF. DNA for the CDR3: TGTGCCAGCAGCCCGACAGGGGGAAGGGAGACCCAGTACTTC.

The chain uses TRBV10-1 and TRBJ2-7; 7 bases are shared with TRBD1. The germline V gene encodes CDR1 WNHNN and CDR2 SYGVQD (reference sequence). The CDR3 sequence is 13 residues long. Germline trimming cut 5 bases from V and 5 bases from J; bases unmatched to any gene: 6. CDR3 amino acids: CASSKGQNHEQYF. The CDR3 DNA follows: TGCGCCAGCAGTAAGGGACAGAACCACGAGCAGTACTTC.

The V call is TRBV28, the J call TRBJ2-5; D gene uncertain. Trimming removed 2 bases at V and 5 bases at J, with 6 bases between. This CDR3 contains 12 residues. In germline, CDR1 is MDHEN, CDR2 SYDVKM. The CDR3 here is CASSLKPETQYF. In DNA, the CDR3 is TGTGCCAGCAGTTTAAAGCCGGAGACCCAGTACTTC.

This chain connects TRBV14 to TRBJ2-5; possible D gene TRBD2, 5 bases. V was cut by 2 bases and J by 5 bases, with 9 bases left in between. The CDR3 is made up of 13 amino acids. Germline-derived CDR1 and CDR2 are SGHDN and FVKESK. CDR3 sequence: CASSQRERETQYF. The CDR3, as DNA: TGTGCCAGCAGCCAACGGGAACGGGAGACCCAGTACTTC.

The genes are TRBV19 and TRBJ2-5; tentative D call: TRBD1 (5 bases). Trimming removed 5 bases from V and 1 base from J, with 14 bases in between. The germline gives CDR1 LNHDA, CDR2 SQIVND (reference sequence). There are 15 residues in the CDR3. The CDR3 DNA follows: TGTGCCAGTAGTCGACAGCCGGATATCCAAGAGACCCAGTACTTC. Protein product: CASSRQPDIQETQYF.

The chain carries TRBV6-5 and TRBJ1-1, with 7 bases fitting TRBD1. V dropped 7 bases and J dropped 0; count of bases not matched to a gene: 5. The CDR3 is made up of 14 amino acids. Germline CDR1 and CDR2: MNHEY and SVGAGI. The CDR3 nucleotides are TGTGCCAGCAAAAAGGGACAGATGAACACTGAAGCTTTCTTT. Translation gives CASKKGQMNTEAFF.

The chain is built from TRBV29-1 and TRBJ2-3, with 10 nucleotides matching TRBD1. V was clipped by 2 bases and J by 3 bases; unmatched bases: 5. The CDR3 covers 15 residues. CDR1 and CDR2 (germline): SQVTM, ANQGSEA. In DNA, the CDR3 is TGCAGCGTTGAATCTAGGGGACAGGGGACAGATACGCAGTATTTT. Its protein product is CSVESRGQGTDTQYF.

The chain uses TRBV7-2 and TRBJ2-3; no clear D. The CDR3 is made up of 14 amino acids. Trimming stripped 2 bases from V and 0 bases from J, with 6 bases between. Germline values: CDR1 SGHTA, CDR2 FQGNSA. This CDR3 is CASSLPPSTDTQYF. CDR3 DNA sequence: TGTGCCAGCAGCTTACCCCCAAGCACAGATACGCAGTATTTT.

The chain links TRBV7-2 to TRBJ1-4, with 9 bases aligning to TRBD1. Germline V gene data show CDR1 as SGHTA and CDR2 as FQGNSA. J was trimmed by 10 bases and V by 5 bases; bases with no gene match: 8. The CDR3 extends over 14 amino acids. The CDR3 nucleotides read TGTGCCAGCAGCCCGGGACAGGGCTCGGGAAAACTGTTTTTT. Translating gives CASSPGQGSGKLFF.

The rearrangement joins TRBV5-8 to TRBJ2-5; 9 nucleotides align to TRBD1. This CDR3 spans 15 amino acids. Germline V gene sequence: CDR1 SGHTS, CDR2 YDEGEE. V dropped 4 bases and J dropped 2; count of bases not matched to a gene: 6. The CDR3 region is CASSMDRGVQETQYF. The CDR3 DNA reads as TGTGCCAGCAGCATGGACAGGGGCGTGCAAGAGACCCAGTACTTC.

V is TRBV19 and J is TRBJ2-1; 11 bases map to TRBD2. In germline, CDR1 is LNHDA, CDR2 SQIVND (reference sequence). V shed 6 bases and J 4 bases; nucleotides not matched to a gene: 5. The CDR3 length is 15 residues. As DNA, the CDR3 is TGTGCCAGTAGACCACTAGCGGGGGATTACAATGAGCAGTTCTTC. It translates to CASRPLAGDYNEQFF.

V usage is TRBV6-5 and J usage is TRBJ2-3; unclear D gene. CDR1 and CDR2 from the germline V gene are MNHEY and SVGAGI. V dropped 4 bases and J dropped 5 bases, with 7 bases sitting between them. The CDR3 is made up of 12 amino acids. CDR3 amino acids: CASSSPVDTQYF. DNA for the CDR3: TGTGCCAGCAGTTCCCCGGTAGATACGCAGTATTTT.

J is TRBJ2-3 and V is TRBV7-2; TRBD2 might be the D (6 bases). The germline V gene has CDR1 SGHTA and CDR2 FQGNSA. CDR3 length: 14 amino acids. Trimming shortened V by 1 base and J by 5 bases, and 10 bases separated the two germline ends. CDR3 sequence: CASSLVAGLDTQYF. The CDR3 bases are TGTGCCAGCAGCTTAGTGGCGGGGTTAGATACGCAGTATTTT.

This clone was seen a handful of times. The chain combines TRBV19 with TRBJ2-7, with 7 bases aligning to TRBD1. This CDR3 has 13 amino acids. The germline gives CDR1 LNHDA, CDR2 SQIVND (reference sequence). J lost 6 bases, V lost 5 bases, and 7 bases had no gene match. The CDR3 nucleotides are TGTGCCAGTAGTGACCGGACAGGACGCGAGCAGTACGTC. Its protein is CASSDRTGREQYV.

The chain links TRBV6-6 to TRBJ2-3, with D tentatively TRBD2 (7 bases). V lost 7 bases, J lost 0 bases, and 14 bases lay in between. The germline gives CDR1 MNHNY, CDR2 SVGAGI (reference sequence). This CDR3 spans 15 amino acids. CDR3 in amino acids: CASTPRGASTDTQYF. CDR3 coding DNA: TGTGCCAGCACCCCTCGGGGGGCTAGCACAGATACGCAGTATTTT.

This clone showed up just a few times. The chain links TRBV6-5 to TRBJ2-7; 10 bases map to TRBD1. Germline-derived CDR1 and CDR2 are MNHEY and SVGAGI. The V segment lost 5 bases and the J segment 5 bases; nucleotides outside the gene matches: 6. The CDR3 length is 14 residues. In DNA, the CDR3 is TGTGCCAGCAGTAACGACAGGGGGCGGAACGAGCAGTACTTC. Translation gives CASSNDRGRNEQYF.

This chain joins TRBV6-1 and TRBJ1-2; D might be TRBD1 (5 bases). The CDR3 is made up of 14 amino acids. Germline CDR1 reads MNHNS; CDR2 reads SASEGT. The V gene lost 7 bases and the J gene lost 6 bases, with 18 bases spanning the gap. CDR3 region: CASILRTGSNGYTF. CDR3 DNA sequence: TGTGCCAGCATTTTACGTACAGGCAGTAATGGCTACACCTTC.

The chain is built from TRBV11-3 and TRBJ1-5, with 8 bases matching TRBD1. Unmatched junction bases numbered 7, after V lost 1 base and J lost 5 bases. This CDR3 is built from 16 residues. From germline, CDR1 is SGHNT and CDR2 YENEEA. CDR3 in amino acids: CASSLVNRGVDQPQHF. In nucleotides, the CDR3 is TGTGCCAGCAGCTTAGTCAACAGGGGGGTCGATCAGCCCCAGCATTTT.

The J gene is TRBJ2-3, the V gene TRBV19, with 10 bases lining up with TRBD2. The length of the CDR3 is 17 residues. Germline V gene data show CDR1 as LNHDA and CDR2 as SQIVND (reference sequence). J lost 2 bases, V lost 4 bases, and 9 bases had no gene match. The CDR3 coding sequence is TGTGCCAGTAGTAAAAGACTAGCGGGTCACTACACAGATACGCAGTATTTT. Its protein is CASSKRLAGHYTDTQYF.

CDR3 sequence: CASSVGGGSGYEQYF. Here the CDR3 DNA reads TGTGCCAGCAGCGTAGGTGGGGGGTCGGGCTACGAGCAGTACTTC. The chain uses TRBV7-3 and TRBJ2-7; weak D call: TRBD2 (6 bases). Germline V gene data show CDR1 as SGHTA and CDR2 as FQGTGA. V was shortened by 5 bases and J by 3 bases, with 17 bases between the two germline ends. The CDR3 extends over 15 amino acids.

V is TRBV6-5 and J is TRBJ1-6; 12 bases agree with TRBD1. Trimming cost V 2 bases and J 10 bases; bases outside gene matches: 6. CDR1 and CDR2 from the germline V gene are MNHEY and SVGAGI. The length of the CDR3 is 16 residues. CDR3 residues: CASSYGTGGLPSPLHF. The CDR3 bases are TGTGCCAGCAGTTACGGGACAGGGGGCCTGCCATCACCCCTCCACTTT.